This T cell receptor (beta chain) derives from a study of identical twins. TCRdb passed the 5' RACE reads through MiXCR, listing each CDR3 protein once. The sample contains some 230,000 distinct CDR3 sequences, 6.5% of which appear only once. This clonotype has a handful of counts. Unmatched junction bases numbered 2, after V lost 1 base and J lost 3 bases. The CDR3 sequence is 15 residues long. Germline V gene lookup returns CDR1 SEHNR and CDR2 FQNEAQ (reference sequence). These sequences were also reported in another study, on T cells expressing NK-cell markers.

Specimen: CD8+ T cells sorted from blood. The genes are TRBV7-9 and TRBJ2-7, with 11 bases that match TRBD2. The receptor comes from a woman younger than 30 in good health. CDR3 sequence (DNA): TGTGCCAGCAGCTTAGAGGGACTAGCGGACTACGAGCAGTACTTC. Its protein is CASSLEGLADYEQYF. Using reference TRBV7-9 and TRBJ2-7 for the parts outside the CDR3, the full variable domain is DTGVSQNPRHKITKRGQNVTFRCDPISEHNRLYWYRQTLGQGPEFLTYFQNEAQLEKSRLLSDRFSAERPKGSFSTLEIQRTEQGDSAMYLCASSLEGLADYEQYFGPGTRLTVT.